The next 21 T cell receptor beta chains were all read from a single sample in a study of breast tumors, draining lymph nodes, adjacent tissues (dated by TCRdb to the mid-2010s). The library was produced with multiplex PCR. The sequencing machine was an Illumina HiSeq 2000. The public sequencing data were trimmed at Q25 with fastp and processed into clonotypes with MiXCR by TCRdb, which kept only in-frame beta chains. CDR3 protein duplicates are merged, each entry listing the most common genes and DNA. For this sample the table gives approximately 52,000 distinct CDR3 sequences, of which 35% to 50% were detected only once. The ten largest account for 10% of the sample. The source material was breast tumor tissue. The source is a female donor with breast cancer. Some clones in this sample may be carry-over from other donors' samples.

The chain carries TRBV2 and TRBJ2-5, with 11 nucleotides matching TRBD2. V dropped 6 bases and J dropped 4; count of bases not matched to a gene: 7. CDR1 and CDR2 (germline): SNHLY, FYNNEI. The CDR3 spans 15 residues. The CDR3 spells CASRATSGSRETQYF. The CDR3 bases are TGTGCCAGCAGGGCTACTAGCGGGAGTCGAGAGACCCAGTACTTC.

The CDR3 region has the DNA TGTGCCAGCAGTCCCCAAGCGTCACCCCTCCACTTT. Translation: CASSPQASPLHF. The rearrangement uses TRBV27 and TRBJ1-6; D ambiguous. V dropped 5 bases and J dropped 10 bases, with 9 bases sitting between them. This CDR3 has 12 amino acids. Germline assignment: CDR1 MNHEY and CDR2 SMNVEV (reference sequence).

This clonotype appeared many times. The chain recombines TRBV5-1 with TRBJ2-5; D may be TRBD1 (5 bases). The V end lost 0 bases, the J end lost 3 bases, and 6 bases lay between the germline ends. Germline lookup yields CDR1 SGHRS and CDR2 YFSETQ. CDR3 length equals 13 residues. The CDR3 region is CASSLVGEETQYF. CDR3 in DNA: TGCGCCAGCAGCTTGGTAGGGGAAGAGACCCAGTACTTC.

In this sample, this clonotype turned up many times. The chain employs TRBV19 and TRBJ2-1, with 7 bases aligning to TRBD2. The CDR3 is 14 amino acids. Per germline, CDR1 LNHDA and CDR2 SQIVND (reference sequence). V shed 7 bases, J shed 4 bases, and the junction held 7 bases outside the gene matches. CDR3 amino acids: CASTPAGEYNEQFF. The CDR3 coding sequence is TGTGCCAGTACCCCGGCGGGGGAGTACAATGAGCAGTTCTTC.

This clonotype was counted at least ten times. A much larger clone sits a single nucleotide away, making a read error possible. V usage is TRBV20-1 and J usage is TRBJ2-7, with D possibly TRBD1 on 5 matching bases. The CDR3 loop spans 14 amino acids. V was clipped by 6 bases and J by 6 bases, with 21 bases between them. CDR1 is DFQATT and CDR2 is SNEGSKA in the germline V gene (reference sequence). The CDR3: CSATSVRGPSEQYF. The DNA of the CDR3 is TGCAGTGCCACCTCGGTAAGGGGCCCCTCCGAGCAGTACTTC.

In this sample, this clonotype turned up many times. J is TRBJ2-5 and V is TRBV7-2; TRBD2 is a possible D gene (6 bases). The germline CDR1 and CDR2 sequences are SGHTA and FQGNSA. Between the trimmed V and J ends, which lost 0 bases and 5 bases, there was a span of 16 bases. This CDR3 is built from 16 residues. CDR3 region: CASSLATSGGWETQYF. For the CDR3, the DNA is TGTGCCAGCAGCTTAGCGACTAGTGGGGGGTGGGAGACCCAGTACTTC.

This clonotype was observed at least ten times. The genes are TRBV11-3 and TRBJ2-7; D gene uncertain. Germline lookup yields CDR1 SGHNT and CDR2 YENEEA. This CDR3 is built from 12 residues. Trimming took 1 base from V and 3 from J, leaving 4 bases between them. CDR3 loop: CASSLVFYEQYF. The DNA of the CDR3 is TGTGCCAGCAGCTTAGTTTTCTACGAGCAGTACTTC.

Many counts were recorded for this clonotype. This chain's CDR3 is CASSSIRQGARDTQYF. The CDR3 DNA follows: TGTGCCAGTAGTAGTATCCGGCAGGGGGCACGAGATACGCAGTATTTT. The rearrangement links TRBV19 to TRBJ2-3, with 8 bases matching TRBD1. J gave up 5 bases and V 4 bases, and 11 bases lay outside the gene matches. The CDR3 has 16 amino acids. In germline, CDR1 is LNHDA, CDR2 SQIVND (reference sequence).

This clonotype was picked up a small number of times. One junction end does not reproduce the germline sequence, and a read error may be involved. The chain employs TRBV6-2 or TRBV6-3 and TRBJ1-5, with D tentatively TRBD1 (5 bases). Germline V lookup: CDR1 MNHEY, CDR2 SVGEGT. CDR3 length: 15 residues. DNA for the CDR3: TGTGCCAGCAGTCACTCGGGGACGGGGAATCAGCCCCAGCATTTT. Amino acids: CASSHSGTGNQPQHF.

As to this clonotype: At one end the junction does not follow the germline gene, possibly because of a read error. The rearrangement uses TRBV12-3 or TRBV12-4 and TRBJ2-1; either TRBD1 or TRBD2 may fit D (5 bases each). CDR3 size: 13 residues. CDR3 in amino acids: CASSLAADNEQLF. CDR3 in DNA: TGTGCCAGCAGTTTGGCAGCGGACAACGAGCAGCTCTTC.

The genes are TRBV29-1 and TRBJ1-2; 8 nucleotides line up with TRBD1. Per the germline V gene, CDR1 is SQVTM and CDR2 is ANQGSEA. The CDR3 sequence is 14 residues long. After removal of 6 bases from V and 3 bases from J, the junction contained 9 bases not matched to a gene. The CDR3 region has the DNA TGCAGCGTCGTAAGACAGGGGCACGACTATGGCTACACCTTC. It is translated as CSVVRQGHDYGYTF.

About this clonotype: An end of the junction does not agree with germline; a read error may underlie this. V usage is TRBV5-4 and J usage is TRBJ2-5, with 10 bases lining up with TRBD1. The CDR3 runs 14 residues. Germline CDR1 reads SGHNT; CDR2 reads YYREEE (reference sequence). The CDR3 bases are TGTGCCAGCAGCTCGGGACAGGGGTTAGAGACCCCGTACTTC. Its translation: CASSSGQGLETPYF.

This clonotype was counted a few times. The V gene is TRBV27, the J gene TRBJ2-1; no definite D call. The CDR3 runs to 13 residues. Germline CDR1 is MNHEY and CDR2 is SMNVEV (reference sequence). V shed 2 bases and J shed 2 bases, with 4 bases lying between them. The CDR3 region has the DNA TGTGCCAGCAGTTTAAAACCCTACAATGAGCAGTTCTTC. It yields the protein CASSLKPYNEQFF.

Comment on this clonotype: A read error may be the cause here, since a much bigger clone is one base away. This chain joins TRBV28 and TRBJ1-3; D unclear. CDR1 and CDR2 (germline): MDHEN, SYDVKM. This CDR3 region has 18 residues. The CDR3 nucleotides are TGTGCCAGCATTGGGAGGGCACTTAAGACCGGCTCTGGAAACGCCATATATTTT. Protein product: CASIGRALKTGSGNAIYF.

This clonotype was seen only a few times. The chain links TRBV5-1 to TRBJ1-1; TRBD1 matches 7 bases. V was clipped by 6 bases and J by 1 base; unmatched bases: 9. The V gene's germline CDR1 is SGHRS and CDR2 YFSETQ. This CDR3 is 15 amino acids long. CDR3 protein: CASTLATGSNTEAFF. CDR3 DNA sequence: TGCGCCAGCACTCTAGCGACAGGGTCGAACACTGAAGCTTTCTTT.

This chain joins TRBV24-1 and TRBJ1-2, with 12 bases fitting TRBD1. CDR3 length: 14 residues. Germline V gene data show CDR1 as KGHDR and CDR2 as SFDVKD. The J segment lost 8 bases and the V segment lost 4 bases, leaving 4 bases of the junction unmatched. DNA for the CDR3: TGTGCCACCAGTGAGGGACAGGGGGCGGAGGGCTACACCTTC. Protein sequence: CATSEGQGAEGYTF.

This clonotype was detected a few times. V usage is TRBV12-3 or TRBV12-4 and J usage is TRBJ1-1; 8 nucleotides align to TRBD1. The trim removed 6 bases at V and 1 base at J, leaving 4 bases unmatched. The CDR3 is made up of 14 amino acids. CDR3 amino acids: CASSDGQGNTEAFF. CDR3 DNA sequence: TGTGCCAGCAGCGACGGACAGGGGAACACTGAAGCTTTCTTT.

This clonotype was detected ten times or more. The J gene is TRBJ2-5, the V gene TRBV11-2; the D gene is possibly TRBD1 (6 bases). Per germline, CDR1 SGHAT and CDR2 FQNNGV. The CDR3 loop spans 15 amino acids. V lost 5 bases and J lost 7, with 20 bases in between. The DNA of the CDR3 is TGTGCCAGCAGCCCTGCTGGGGGCAGGTACGCGACCCAGTACTTC. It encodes CASSPAGGRYATQYF.

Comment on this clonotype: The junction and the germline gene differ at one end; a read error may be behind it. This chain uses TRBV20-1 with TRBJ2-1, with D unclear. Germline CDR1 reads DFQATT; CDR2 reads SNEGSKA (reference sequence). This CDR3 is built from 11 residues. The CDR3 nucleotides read TGCAGCGCTAGAGAGTTGGCGAGGCAGTTCTTC. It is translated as CSARELARQFF.

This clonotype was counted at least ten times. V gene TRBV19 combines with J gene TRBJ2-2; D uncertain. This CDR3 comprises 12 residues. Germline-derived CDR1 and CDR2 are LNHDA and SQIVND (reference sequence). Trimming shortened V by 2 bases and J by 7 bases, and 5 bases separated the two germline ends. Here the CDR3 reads CASSIPNGELFF. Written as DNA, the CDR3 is TGTGCCAGTAGTATACCGAACGGGGAGCTGTTTTTT.

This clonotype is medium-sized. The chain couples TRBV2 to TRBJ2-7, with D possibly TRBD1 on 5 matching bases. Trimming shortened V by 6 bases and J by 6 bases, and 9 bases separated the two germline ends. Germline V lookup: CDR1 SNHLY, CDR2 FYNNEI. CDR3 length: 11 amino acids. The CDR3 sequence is CASSSGSEQYF. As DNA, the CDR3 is TGTGCCAGCAGCTCAGGGTCCGAGCAGTACTTC.